The entry that follows covers one T cell receptor beta chain sequence. Its antigen is as yet unknown. Germline lookup yields CDR1 MGHRA and CDR2 YSYEKL. The CDR3 runs to 16 residues. Trimming removed 1 base at V and 8 bases at J, with 18 bases between. The data stem from a study of T cells in localized non-small cell lung cancer. Study findings and constraints: For the top 100 tumor clones, a median around 55 also appeared in adjacent lung. Because researchers sequenced only one region of the tumor, heterogeneity is still possible.

The method was immunoSEQ multiplex PCR; TCRdb's version includes in-frame clones alone and lacks a portion of them. There are approximately 52,000 clones in the sample; roughly 80% occur only once, and less than 20% lies in the top ten. This receptor was taken from a man aged 40 to 69 with stage I squamous cell lung carcinoma. This chain links TRBV4-1 with TRBJ2-1, with a tentative D call TRBD1 (5 bases). The sequences come from peripheral blood, collected before any cancer treatment. The CDR3 loop reads CASSQGPGLATDEQFF. CDR3 sequence (DNA): TGCGCCAGCAGCCAAGGACCTGGTCTTGCGACAGATGAGCAGTTCTTC.